A single sample is the source of the 29 T cell receptor beta chains below, sequenced in a study of blood T cells in healthy people across ages. Then a second PCR, running about 6 to 12 cycles, was carried out with a sample-barcoded 5' primer and a J-beta primer mix. TCRdb re-analysed the 5' RACE reads in MiXCR, keeping a single row per CDR3 protein. This table holds around 870,000 distinct CDR3 sequences, 25% to 35% found once. Sequencing was done on a sample of blood. The source is a woman aged 80 or older in good health.

The table lists this clonotype with a few counts. The J gene is TRBJ1-5, the V gene TRBV7-2; tentative D call: TRBD1 (6 bases). The CDR3 length is 15 residues. V lost 2 bases and J 0 bases, leaving 8 bases between the germline ends. Germline CDR1 is SGHTA and CDR2 is FQGNSA. The CDR3 spells CASSLKGGSNQPQHF. CDR3 DNA sequence: TGTGCCAGCAGCTTAAAAGGGGGTAGCAATCAGCCCCAGCATTTT.

This clonotype was seen a handful of times. A much larger clone lies one base from this, so it may be a read error. This chain's CDR3 is CASSAQGQGYNEQYF. In DNA, the CDR3 is TGTGCCAGCAGCGCCCAGGGACAGGGCTACAATGAGCAGTACTTC. The gene calls are TRBV9 and TRBJ2-1, with 9 bases matching TRBD1. The J call may be incorrect, as the DNA end agrees better with TRBJ2-7. Per germline, CDR1 SGDLS and CDR2 YYNGEE. This CDR3 region has 15 residues.

The rearrangement uses TRBV20-1 and TRBJ1-5; TRBD1 might be the D (5 bases). Germline V gives CDR1 DFQATT, CDR2 SNEGSKA (reference sequence). V was cut by 0 bases and J by 9 bases, with 12 bases left in between. The CDR3 runs 13 residues. CDR3 bases: TGCAGTGCTAGAGATGGTGGGGCGAGGCCCCAGCATTTT. Protein: CSARDGGARPQHF.

This clonotype was seen many times. V gene TRBV4-3 combines with J gene TRBJ2-7; D may be TRBD2 (7 bases). The V gene's germline CDR1 is LGHNA and CDR2 YSLEER. The CDR3 is 17 amino acids. V gave up 0 bases and J gave up 1 base, with 16 bases separating them. CDR3 residues: CASSQDVIGGGSYEQYF. The CDR3 coding sequence is TGCGCCAGCAGCCAAGACGTTATAGGGGGGGGGTCCTACGAGCAGTACTTC.

The V call is TRBV20-1, the J call TRBJ1-6; no reliable D call. V dropped 0 bases and J dropped 5 bases, with 8 bases sitting between them. CDR3 length: 14 amino acids. The germline V gene encodes CDR1 DFQATT and CDR2 SNEGSKA (reference sequence). CDR3 protein: CSARESWDNSPLHF. CDR3 in DNA: TGCAGTGCTAGAGAGTCATGGGATAATTCACCCCTCCACTTT.

The chain joins TRBV11-2 to TRBJ1-3, with 9 positions matching TRBD1. Germline-derived CDR1 and CDR2 are SGHAT and FQNNGV. Trimming removed 5 bases from V and 2 bases from J; junction bases left unmatched: 4. This CDR3 contains 15 residues. As DNA, the CDR3 is TGTGCCAGCAGCAAAGGGACAGGGCCTGGAAACACCATATATTTT. Its translation is CASSKGTGPGNTIYF.

At least ten counts were recorded for this clonotype. The chain combines TRBV6-2 or TRBV6-3 with TRBJ2-5, with TRBD1 matching 8 bases. CDR1 and CDR2 from the germline V gene are MNHEY and SVGEGT. Losses at the gene ends were 1 base for V and 5 bases for J; bases not matched to a gene: 9. CDR3 size: 16 residues. The CDR3: CASSYLVTDRVETQYF. CDR3 DNA: TGTGCCAGCAGTTACTTAGTGACGGACAGGGTGGAGACCCAGTACTTC.

This clonotype was counted a few times. V is TRBV20-1 and J is TRBJ1-1, with D unresolved. Trimming pared 0 bases from V and 1 base from J, leaving 9 bases between. Germline CDR1 reads DFQATT; CDR2 reads SNEGSKA (reference sequence). The CDR3 sequence is 14 residues long. The CDR3 spells CSARDFLGNTEAFF. The CDR3 DNA reads TGCAGTGCTAGAGATTTCCTAGGGAACACTGAAGCTTTCTTT.

In its sample, this clonotype was seen many times. V usage is TRBV12-3 or TRBV12-4 and J usage is TRBJ1-2; D possibly corresponds to TRBD1 (6 bases). The CDR3 is 16 residues long. The V end was cut by 8 bases, the J end by 2 bases, with 21 bases between. CDR3 in DNA: TGTGCCAGCCGAAACCAGGGGCCCCCTGCAAACTATGGCTACACCTTC. Translation: CASRNQGPPANYGYTF.

The DNA of the CDR3 is TGTGCCTGGAACCAACAGTACTTC. It encodes CAWNQQYF. The chain combines TRBV30 with TRBJ2-7; D not certain. Germline CDR1 is GTSNPN and CDR2 is SVGIG (reference sequence). This CDR3 has 8 amino acids. The ends were cut back, 4 bases at V and 10 bases at J, with 5 bases in the middle.

Concerning this clonotype itself: A single base separates this from a much larger clone, so it may be a read error. This chain links TRBV11-2 with TRBJ2-5, with 9 bases lining up with TRBD2. V shed 3 bases, J shed 13 bases, and the junction held 12 bases outside the gene matches. Germline CDR1 SGHAT, CDR2 FQNNGV. The CDR3 spans 14 residues. The CDR3 spells CASSFIAGEWELYF. The CDR3 nucleotides read TGTGCCAGCAGCTTCATAGCGGGGGAGTGGGAGCTGTACTTC.

The chain carries TRBV29-1 and TRBJ2-6, with D uncertain. The CDR3 length is 14 residues. V was trimmed by 4 bases and J by 0 bases, leaving 7 bases between them. Germline CDR1 is SQVTM and CDR2 is ANQGSEA. The CDR3 DNA reads TGCAGCGTTGCGGTCGGCTCTGGGGCCAACGTCCTGACTTTC. Translation: CSVAVGSGANVLTF. Full variable domain (rest looked up from reference TRBV29-1 and TRBJ2-6): SAVISQKPSRDICQRGTSLTIQCQVDSQVTMMFWYRQQPGQSLTLIATANQGSEATYESGFVIDKFPISRPNLTFSTLTVSNMSPEDSSIYLCSVAVGSGANVLTFGAGSRLTVL.

The sample holds a few counts of this clonotype. The J gene is TRBJ2-1, the V gene TRBV13; D ambiguous. CDR3 length: 16 residues. The V and J ends lost 3 bases and 6 bases respectively, with 18 bases between them. CDR1 is PRHDT and CDR2 is FYEKMQ in the germline V gene (reference sequence). CDR3 amino acids: CASSLVGLDETNEQFF. The CDR3 DNA sequence: TGTGCCAGCAGCTTGGTAGGTCTAGACGAGACCAATGAGCAGTTCTTC. The variable domain in full, completed from reference TRBV13 and TRBJ2-1, reads AAGVIQSPRHLIKEKRETATLKCYPIPRHDTVYWYQQGPGQDPQFLISFYEKMQSDKGSIPDRFSAQQFSDYHSELNMSSLELGDSALYFCASSLVGLDETNEQFFGPGTRLTVL.

This clonotype has at least ten counts. CDR3 in DNA: TGTGCCAGCAGCGGTCGTGGGCGGGTTTTCTCCTACAATGAGCAGTTCTTC. Translation: CASSGRGRVFSYNEQFF. J is TRBJ2-1 and V is TRBV14; weak D call: TRBD2 (5 bases). The germline CDR1 and CDR2 sequences are SGHDN and FVKESK. The CDR3 runs 17 residues. V was cut by 5 bases and J by 0 bases, with 17 bases left in between.

This clonotype was recorded many times. The chain is built from TRBV5-1 and TRBJ2-3; TRBD2 agrees at 7 bases. The germline CDR1 and CDR2 sequences are SGHRS and YFSETQ. Trimming removed 0 bases from V and 11 bases from J; junction bases left unmatched: 6. The CDR3 has 13 amino acids. CDR3 sequence: CASSLAEGEGQYF. The CDR3 DNA reads TGCGCCAGCAGCTTGGCCGAAGGGGAGGGGCAGTATTTT.

This clonotype was detected only a few times. The gene calls are TRBV12-3 or TRBV12-4 and TRBJ2-2; 10 nucleotides line up with TRBD2. The CDR3 runs 18 residues. Trimming took 6 bases from V and 1 from J; bases not matched to a gene: 11. The chain's CDR3 is CASSPPRRTSGNTGELFF. In nucleotides, the CDR3 is TGTGCCAGCAGCCCTCCCCGGCGGACTAGCGGGAACACCGGGGAGCTGTTTTTT.

This chain connects TRBV20-1 to TRBJ2-3; D uncertain. The CDR3 spans 12 residues. Per the germline V gene, CDR1 is DFQATT and CDR2 is SNEGSKA (reference sequence). V lost 4 bases and J 2 bases, leaving 7 bases between the germline ends. This CDR3 reads CSATLDTDTQYF. The CDR3 DNA sequence: TGCAGTGCTACTCTGGACACAGATACGCAGTATTTT.

This clonotype has a handful of counts. This sequence joins TRBV28 and TRBJ1-2, with D tentatively TRBD1 (5 bases). CDR1 and CDR2 (germline): MDHEN, SYDVKM. The CDR3 contains 13 residues. The germline V and J ends were trimmed by 6 bases and 1 base, with 9 bases remaining between them. In DNA, the CDR3 is TGTGCCAGCAGCTGGGGCCTTAACTATGGCTACACCTTC. Translation: CASSWGLNYGYTF.

The rearrangement uses TRBV12-3 or TRBV12-4 and TRBJ2-3; the match to TRBD1 covers 7 bases. The CDR3 runs to 16 residues. The trim removed 2 bases at V and 0 bases at J, leaving 5 bases unmatched. Written as DNA, the CDR3 is TGTGCCAGCAGTTTATATCCAGGGGGAAGCACAGATACGCAGTATTTT. Its protein product is CASSLYPGGSTDTQYF.

Many counts were recorded for this clonotype. The rearrangement joins TRBV29-1 to TRBJ1-6; TRBD1 matches at 9 bases. The germline gives CDR1 SQVTM, CDR2 ANQGSEA. This CDR3 is 13 amino acids long. Germline trimming cut 6 bases from V and 4 bases from J; bases unmatched to any gene: 1. CDR3 nucleotides: TGCAGCGTCGGGACAGGGTATAATTCACCCCTCCACTTT. Amino acids: CSVGTGYNSPLHF.

The table lists this clonotype with many counts. The rearrangement uses TRBV10-3 and TRBJ1-5, with a tentative D call TRBD1 (5 bases). Germline CDR1 ENHRY, CDR2 SYGVKD. V lost 2 bases, J lost 1 base, and 9 bases lay in between. This CDR3 is built from 15 residues. CDR3 loop: CAISEHGASNQPQHF. The CDR3 coding sequence is TGTGCCATCAGTGAGCATGGGGCCAGCAATCAGCCCCAGCATTTT.

This clonotype was seen a few times. Its ends do not fully match the called genes, so a read error is possible. This chain connects TRBV7-7 to TRBJ2-5; possibly TRBD2 for D (5 bases). CDR3 length equals 13 residues. Germline V gene data show CDR1 as SSHAT and CDR2 as FNYEAQ (reference sequence). In nucleotides, the CDR3 is TGTGCTAGCAGCTCGGGATGGAGCGAGACCCAGTACTTC. Translated, it gives CASSSGWSETQYF.

CDR3 nucleotide sequence: TGTGCCAGCAGCTCCACCGGGACAGGGAAATGGAGCTATGGCTACACCTTC. Its protein is CASSSTGTGKWSYGYTF. The chain carries TRBV5-6 and TRBJ1-2; TRBD1 matches 9 bases. Germline-derived CDR1 and CDR2 are SGHDT and YYEEEE. The CDR3 consists of 17 residues. J was trimmed by 4 bases and V by 3 bases; bases with no gene match: 13.

The gene calls are TRBV3-1 and TRBJ2-2; the D gene could be TRBD1 or TRBD2 (5 bases each). Trimming took off 1 base at V and 4 bases at J, with 10 bases between the two ends. From germline, CDR1 is LGHDT and CDR2 YNNKEL (reference sequence). The CDR3 runs 15 residues. The CDR3 reads CASSQGGVTTGELFF. CDR3 DNA: TGTGCCAGCAGCCAAGGAGGGGTTACCACCGGGGAGCTGTTTTTT. Filled out from reference TRBV3-1 and TRBJ2-2, the complete variable domain reads DTAVSQTPKYLVTQMGNDKSIKCEQNLGHDTMYWYKQDSKKFLKIMFSYNNKELIINETVPNRFSPKSPDKAHLNLHINSLELGDSAVYFCASSQGGVTTGELFFGEGSRLTVL.

The V and J genes are TRBV4-2 and TRBJ1-4; the D gene is possibly TRBD1 (5 bases). Trimming removed 1 base at V and 14 bases at J, with 11 bases between. Looked up from germline, CDR1 is LGHNA and CDR2 is YNFKEQ. This CDR3 is built from 12 residues. CDR3 DNA: TGTGCCAGCAGCCAAGTCGGGACGGTTCTGTTTTTT. Translating it yields CASSQVGTVLFF.

For this clonotype: It may be a read error: a sequence one base away is much more abundant. The J gene is TRBJ2-5, the V gene TRBV9; 8 bases are shared with TRBD2. Looked up from germline, CDR1 is SGDLS and CDR2 is YYNGEE. The CDR3 has 16 amino acids. The V and J ends lost 4 bases and 2 bases, in that order; junction bases with no gene match: 10. The CDR3 reads CASSIQAGGQQETQYF. For the CDR3, the DNA is TGTGCCAGCAGCATCCAGGCGGGGGGCCAACAAGAGACCCAGTACTTC.

The rearrangement uses TRBV12-3 or TRBV12-4 and TRBJ2-5; D is unresolved. The CDR3 is 13 amino acids. Trimming took off 6 bases at V and 4 bases at J, with 12 bases between the two ends. In DNA form, the CDR3 reads TGTGCCAGCAGCACATACGGGTTAGAGACCCAGTACTTC. Amino acids: CASSTYGLETQYF.

The genes are TRBV7-9 and TRBJ2-1; D is perhaps TRBD2 (5 bases). Per the germline V gene, CDR1 is SEHNR and CDR2 is FQNEAQ (reference sequence). The CDR3 contains 16 residues. Trimming pared 5 bases from V and 6 bases from J, leaving 20 bases between. CDR3 sequence reads: CASSPRLSGRFNEQFF. In DNA, the CDR3 is TGTGCCAGCAGCCCCCGCCTGAGCGGAAGATTCAATGAGCAGTTCTTC.

The chain employs TRBV7-2 and TRBJ1-2; D remains unclear. This CDR3 spans 13 amino acids. Germline CDR1 and CDR2: SGHTA and FQGNSA. The V and J ends lost 5 bases and 1 base respectively, with 8 bases between them. CDR3 loop: CASSPECNYGYTF. The CDR3, as DNA: TGTGCCAGCAGCCCCGAGTGTAACTATGGCTACACCTTC.